This TCR beta chain is from a study of blood T cell repertoires in COVID-19. CDR3 length: 18 residues. Germline loops: CDR1 SGHAT, CDR2 FQNNGV. V dropped 5 bases and J dropped 2; count of bases not matched to a gene: 6. Sequencing was performed with immunoSEQ multiplex PCR; in TCRdb, only in-frame clones are kept and a portion is missing. This table holds tens of thousands of clones, around 87% found once. The TCR originated in a man in his sixties with acute or convalescent COVID-19. This chain links TRBV11-2 with TRBJ2-1, with 16 nucleotides matching TRBD2. The material sequenced was peripheral blood. The CDR3 bases are TGTGCCAGCAGCGCCGGGACTAGCGGGGGGGTAACCTACAATGAGCAGTTCTTC. Its protein product is CASSAGTSGGVTYNEQFF.